The clone carrying this T cell receptor beta chain was observed a few times. What it binds is unknown. The data stem from a study of post-analysis software for immune sequencing data. The wider study: The courses of disease that were included comprised relapsing-remitting, secondary progressive and progressive-relapsing multiple sclerosis. Study outcomes and limitations: Normalized Chao1 diversity was significantly reduced in patients versus controls. Patients used about 5 TRBV segments, including TRBV5-6, TRBV5-1 and TRBV20-1, more often than controls. Same-batch preparations were strongly co-clustered by F measure.

The germline gives CDR1 MNHEY, CDR2 SMNVEV (reference sequence). The CDR3 spans 13 residues. The junction had 7 bases not matched to a gene; V was cut back by 9 bases and J by 5 bases. Unique molecular identifiers were present in the TCR beta cDNA libraries. Each sample of about 0.9 to 10 million input T cells yielded 500,000 or so cDNA molecules, so each molecule approximated one T cell. TCRdb processed the PCR reads anew with MiXCR; each CDR3 protein has one entry. The sample carries 650,000 to 850,000 distinct CDR3 sequences, roughly 50% recorded once. The TCR was taken from a girl between 5 and 17 years old with multiple sclerosis. The chain carries TRBV27 and TRBJ1-5; 7 bases line up with TRBD1. Sequenced input: blood. This CDR3 is CASSGQADQPQHF. CDR3 bases: TGTGCCAGTTCCGGACAGGCGGATCAGCCCCAGCATTTT.